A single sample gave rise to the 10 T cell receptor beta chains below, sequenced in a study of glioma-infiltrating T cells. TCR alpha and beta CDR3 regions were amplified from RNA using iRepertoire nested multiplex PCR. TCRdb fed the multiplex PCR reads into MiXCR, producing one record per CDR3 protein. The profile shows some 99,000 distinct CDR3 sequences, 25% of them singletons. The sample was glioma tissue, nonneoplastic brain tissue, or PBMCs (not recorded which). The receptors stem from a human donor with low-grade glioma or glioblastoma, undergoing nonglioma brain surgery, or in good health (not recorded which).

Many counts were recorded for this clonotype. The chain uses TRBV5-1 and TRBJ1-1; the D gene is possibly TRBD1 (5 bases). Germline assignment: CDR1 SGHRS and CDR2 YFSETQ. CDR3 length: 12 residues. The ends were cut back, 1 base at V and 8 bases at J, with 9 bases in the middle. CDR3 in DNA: TGCGCCAGCAGCTTGTGGGGGTTAGAAGCTTTCTTT. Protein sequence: CASSLWGLEAFF.

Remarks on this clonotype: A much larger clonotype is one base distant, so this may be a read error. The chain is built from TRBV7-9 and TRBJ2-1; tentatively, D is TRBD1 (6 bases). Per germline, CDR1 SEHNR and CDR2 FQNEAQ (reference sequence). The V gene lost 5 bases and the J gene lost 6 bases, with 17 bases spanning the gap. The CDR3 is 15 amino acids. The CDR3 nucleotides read TGTGCCAGCAGCCCACAGGGATCCCTGGGCAATGAGCAGTTCTTC. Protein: CASSPQGSLGNEQFF.

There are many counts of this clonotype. This CDR3 reads CASANSDITEAFF. As DNA, the CDR3 is TGTGCCAGCGCAAACAGTGATATCACTGAAGCTTTCTTT. The chain has TRBV2 and TRBJ1-1; the D is unclear. CDR1 SNHLY and CDR2 FYNNEI come from the germline V gene. The CDR3 is 13 residues long. V gave up 8 bases and J gave up 4 bases, with 14 bases separating them. Variable domain in full (rest from reference TRBV2 and TRBJ1-1): EPEVTQTPSHQVTQMGQEVILRCVPISNHLYFYWYRQILGQKVEFLVSFYNNEISEKSEIFDDQFSVERPDGSNFTLKIRSTKLEDSAMYFCASANSDITEAFFGQGTRLTVV.

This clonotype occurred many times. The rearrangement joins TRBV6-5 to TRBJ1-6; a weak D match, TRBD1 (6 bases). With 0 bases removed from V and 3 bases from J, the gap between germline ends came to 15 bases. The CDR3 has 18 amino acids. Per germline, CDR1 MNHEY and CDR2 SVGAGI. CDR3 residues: CASSYSGTTRGYNSPLHF. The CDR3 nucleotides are TGTGCCAGCAGTTACTCCGGGACAACAAGGGGCTATAATTCACCCCTCCACTTT.

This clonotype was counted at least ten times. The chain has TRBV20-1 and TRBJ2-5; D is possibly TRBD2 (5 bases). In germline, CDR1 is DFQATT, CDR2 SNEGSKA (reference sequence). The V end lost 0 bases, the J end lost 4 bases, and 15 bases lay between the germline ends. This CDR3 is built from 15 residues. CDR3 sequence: CSARDHYAGTETQYF. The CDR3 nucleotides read TGCAGTGCTAGAGATCACTATGCGGGCACAGAGACCCAGTACTTC.

In DNA, the CDR3 is TGCGCCAGCAGGGATGACAGGGAGATTTCACCCCTCCACTTT. Its translation: CASRDDREISPLHF. V is TRBV10-2 and J is TRBJ1-6, with 7 nucleotides matching TRBD1. Trimming cost V 6 bases and J 9 bases; bases outside gene matches: 8. Germline V gene sequence: CDR1 WSHSY, CDR2 SAAADI. The CDR3 consists of 14 residues.

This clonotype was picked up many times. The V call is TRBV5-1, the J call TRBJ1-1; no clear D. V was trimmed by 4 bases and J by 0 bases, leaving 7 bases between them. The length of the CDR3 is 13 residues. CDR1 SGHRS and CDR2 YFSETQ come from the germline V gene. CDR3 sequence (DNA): TGCGCCAGCAGCCAAACAATGAACACTGAAGCTTTCTTT. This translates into CASSQTMNTEAFF.

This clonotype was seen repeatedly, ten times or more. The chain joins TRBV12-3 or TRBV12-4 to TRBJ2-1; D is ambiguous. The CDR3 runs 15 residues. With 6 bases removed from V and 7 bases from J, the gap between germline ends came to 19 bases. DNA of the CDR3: TGTGCCAGCAGCCACCCCTCCATGGGCGGTAATGAGCAGTTCTTC. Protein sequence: CASSHPSMGGNEQFF.

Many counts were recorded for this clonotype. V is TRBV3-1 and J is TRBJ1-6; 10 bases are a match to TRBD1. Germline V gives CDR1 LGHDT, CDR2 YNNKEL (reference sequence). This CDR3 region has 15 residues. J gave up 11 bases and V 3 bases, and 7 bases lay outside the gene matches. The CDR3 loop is CASSQAGTGEAPLHF. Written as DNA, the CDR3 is TGTGCCAGCAGCCAGGCCGGGACAGGGGAAGCACCCCTCCACTTT.

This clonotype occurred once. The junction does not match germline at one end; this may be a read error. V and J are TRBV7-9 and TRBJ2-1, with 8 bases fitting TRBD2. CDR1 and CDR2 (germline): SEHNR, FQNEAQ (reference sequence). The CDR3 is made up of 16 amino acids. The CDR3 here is CASSSGPGGPYSEQFF. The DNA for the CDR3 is TGTGCCAGCAGCTCGGGCCCGGGGGGGCCTTACAGTGAGCAGTTCTTC.